This TCR beta chain was recovered during a study of CD8 T cells in Susac syndrome. Study-wide results and limits: CD4+ repertoires of Susac syndrome patients lacked detectable clonal expansion.

This CDR3 is 13 amino acids long. V was pared by 8 bases and J by 5 bases, with 5 bases of the junction left unmatched. Germline CDR1 and CDR2: MNHNY and SVGAGI (reference sequence). Points on this clonotype: Its antigen is as yet unknown.

An amount of RNA that ranged from roughly 0.45 to 1 ug was reverse transcribed with random hexamers. With immunoSEQ multiplex PCR, TCR beta CDR3 was amplified across 54 Vbeta and 13 Jbeta. TCRdb itself ran the immunoSEQ multiplex PCR reads through MiXCR, one entry per CDR3 protein. This table holds some 180,000 distinct CDR3 sequences, roughly 94% found once. The TCR originated in a human donor with Susac syndrome. The chain carries TRBV6-6 and TRBJ2-1, with TRBD2 matching 8 bases. Sequencing was carried out using CD4+ T cells from PBMCs. CDR3 sequence (DNA): TGTGCCAGCCGGGGGGGGCTGCACAATGAGCAGTTCTTC. Translating gives CASRGGLHNEQFF.